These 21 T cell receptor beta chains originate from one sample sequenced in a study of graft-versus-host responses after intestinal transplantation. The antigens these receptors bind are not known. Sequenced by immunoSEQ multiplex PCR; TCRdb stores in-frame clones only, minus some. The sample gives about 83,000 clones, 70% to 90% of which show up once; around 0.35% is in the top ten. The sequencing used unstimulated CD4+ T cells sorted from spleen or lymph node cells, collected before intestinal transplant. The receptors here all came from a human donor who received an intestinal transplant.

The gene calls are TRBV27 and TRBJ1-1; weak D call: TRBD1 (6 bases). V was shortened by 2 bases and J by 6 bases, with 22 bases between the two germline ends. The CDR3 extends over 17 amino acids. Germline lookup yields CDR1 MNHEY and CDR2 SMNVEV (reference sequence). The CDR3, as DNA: TGTGCCAGCAGTTTAAAGGCAGACGTGGGGGCCGCCCCTGAAGCTTTCTTT. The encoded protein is CASSLKADVGAAPEAFF.

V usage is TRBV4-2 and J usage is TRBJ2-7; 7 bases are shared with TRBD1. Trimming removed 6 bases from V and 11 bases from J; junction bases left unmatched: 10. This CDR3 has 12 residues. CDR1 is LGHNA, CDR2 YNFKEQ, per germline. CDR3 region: CASSANRGVKYF. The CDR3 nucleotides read TGTGCCAGCAGTGCAAACAGGGGAGTTAAGTACTTC.

The CDR3 is CASSSGQGLLYGYTF. The CDR3 region has the DNA TGTGCCAGCAGCTCGGGACAGGGTTTATTATATGGCTACACCTTC. The rearrangement uses TRBV28 and TRBJ1-2; 9 bases map to TRBD1. This CDR3 spans 15 amino acids. With 6 bases clipped from V and 5 bases from J, the junction kept 10 bases outside the gene matches. Germline V gene sequence: CDR1 MDHEN, CDR2 SYDVKM.

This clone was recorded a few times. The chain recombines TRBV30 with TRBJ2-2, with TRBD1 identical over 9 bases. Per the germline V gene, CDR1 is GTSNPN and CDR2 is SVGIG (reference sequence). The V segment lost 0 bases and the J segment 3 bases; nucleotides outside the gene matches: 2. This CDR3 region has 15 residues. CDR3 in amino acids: CAWSVQGAYTGELFF. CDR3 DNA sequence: TGTGCCTGGAGTGTACAGGGGGCGTACACCGGGGAGCTGTTTTTT.

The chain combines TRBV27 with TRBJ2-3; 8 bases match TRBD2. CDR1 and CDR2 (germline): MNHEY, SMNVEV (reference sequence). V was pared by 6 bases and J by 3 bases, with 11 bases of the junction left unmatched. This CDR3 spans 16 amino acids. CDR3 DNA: TGTGCCAGCAGATTCCTGGGAGCGGGAGATACAGATACGCAGTATTTT. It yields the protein CASRFLGAGDTDTQYF.

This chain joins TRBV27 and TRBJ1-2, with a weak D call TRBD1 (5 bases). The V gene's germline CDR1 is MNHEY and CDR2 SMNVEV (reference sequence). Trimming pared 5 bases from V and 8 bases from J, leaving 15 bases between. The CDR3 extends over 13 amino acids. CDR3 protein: CASSLRVGGGYTF. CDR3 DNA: TGTGCCAGCAGTCTCCGGGTTGGGGGGGGCTACACCTTC.

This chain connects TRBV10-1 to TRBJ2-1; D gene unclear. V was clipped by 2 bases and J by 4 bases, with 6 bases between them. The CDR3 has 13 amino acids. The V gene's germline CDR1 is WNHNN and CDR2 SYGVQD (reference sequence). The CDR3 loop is CASSEDIYNEQFF. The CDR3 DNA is TGCGCCAGCAGTGAGGACATTTACAATGAGCAGTTCTTC.

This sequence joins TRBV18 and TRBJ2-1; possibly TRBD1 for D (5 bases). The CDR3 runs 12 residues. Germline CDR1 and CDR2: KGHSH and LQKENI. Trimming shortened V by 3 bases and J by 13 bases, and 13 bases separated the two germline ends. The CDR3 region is CASSPGPGGQFF. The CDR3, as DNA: TGTGCCAGCTCACCGGGGCCCGGTGGACAGTTCTTC. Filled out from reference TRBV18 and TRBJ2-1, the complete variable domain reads NAGVMQNPRHLVRRRGQEARLRCSPMKGHSHVYWYRQLPEEGLKFMVYLQKENIIDESGMPKERFSAEFPKEGPSILRIQQVVRGDSAAYFCASSPGPGGQFFGPGTRLTVL.

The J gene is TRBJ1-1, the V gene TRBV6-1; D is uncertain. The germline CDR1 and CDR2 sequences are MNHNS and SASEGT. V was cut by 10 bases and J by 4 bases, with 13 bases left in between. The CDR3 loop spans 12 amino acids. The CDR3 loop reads CAILGSLTEAFF. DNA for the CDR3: TGTGCCATCCTCGGGTCTCTCACTGAAGCTTTCTTT.

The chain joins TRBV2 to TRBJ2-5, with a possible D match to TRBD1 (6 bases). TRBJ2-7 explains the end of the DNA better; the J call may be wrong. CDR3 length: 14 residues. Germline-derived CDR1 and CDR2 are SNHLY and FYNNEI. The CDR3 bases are TGTGCCAGCAGTGAAGCGCTACAGGGTTACGAGCAGTACTTC. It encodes CASSEALQGYEQYF.

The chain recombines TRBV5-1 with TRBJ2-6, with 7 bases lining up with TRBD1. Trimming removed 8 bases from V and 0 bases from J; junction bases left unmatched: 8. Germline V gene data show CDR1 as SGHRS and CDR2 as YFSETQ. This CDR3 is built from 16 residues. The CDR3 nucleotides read TGCGCCAGTTCGGGACAGACGAACTCTGGGGCCAACGTCCTGACTTTC. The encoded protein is CASSGQTNSGANVLTF. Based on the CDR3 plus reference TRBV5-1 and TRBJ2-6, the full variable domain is KAGVTQTPRYLIKTRGQQVTLSCSPISGHRSVSWYQQTPGQGLQFLFEYFSETQRNKGNFPGRFSGRQFSNSRSEMNVSTLELGDSALYLCASSGQTNSGANVLTFGAGSRLTVL.

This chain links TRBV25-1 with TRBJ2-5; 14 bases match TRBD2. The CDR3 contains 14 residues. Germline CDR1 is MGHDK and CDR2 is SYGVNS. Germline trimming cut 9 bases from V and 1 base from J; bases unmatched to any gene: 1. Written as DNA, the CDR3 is TGTGCCAGTGGACTAGCGGGGGGCCAAGAGACCCAGTACTTC. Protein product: CASGLAGGQETQYF.

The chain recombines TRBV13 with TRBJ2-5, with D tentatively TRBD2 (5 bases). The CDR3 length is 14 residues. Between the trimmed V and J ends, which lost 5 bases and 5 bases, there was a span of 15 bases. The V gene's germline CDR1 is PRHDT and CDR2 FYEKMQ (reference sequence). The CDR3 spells CASSPQRRLETQYF. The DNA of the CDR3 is TGTGCCAGCAGCCCTCAAAGGAGGTTGGAGACCCAGTACTTC. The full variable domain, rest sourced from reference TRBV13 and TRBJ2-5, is AAGVIQSPRHLIKEKRETATLKCYPIPRHDTVYWYQQGPGQDPQFLISFYEKMQSDKGSIPDRFSAQQFSDYHSELNMSSLELGDSALYFCASSPQRRLETQYFGPGTRLLVL.

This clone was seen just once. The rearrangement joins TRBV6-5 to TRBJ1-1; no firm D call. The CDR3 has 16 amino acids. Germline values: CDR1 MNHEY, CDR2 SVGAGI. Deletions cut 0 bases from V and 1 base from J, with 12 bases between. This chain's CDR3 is CASSYSVGGQNTEAFF. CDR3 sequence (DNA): TGTGCCAGCAGTTACTCGGTTGGCGGCCAGAACACTGAAGCTTTCTTT.

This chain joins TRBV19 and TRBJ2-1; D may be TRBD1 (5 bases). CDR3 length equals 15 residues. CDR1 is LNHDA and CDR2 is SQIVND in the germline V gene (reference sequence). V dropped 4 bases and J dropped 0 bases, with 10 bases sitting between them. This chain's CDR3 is CASSTDSGSYNEQFF. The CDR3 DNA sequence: TGTGCCAGTAGTACCGACAGTGGCTCCTACAATGAGCAGTTCTTC.

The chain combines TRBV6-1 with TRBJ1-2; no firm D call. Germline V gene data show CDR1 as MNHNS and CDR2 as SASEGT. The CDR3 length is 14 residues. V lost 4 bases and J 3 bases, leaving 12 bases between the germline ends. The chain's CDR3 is CASSAGAAYYGYTF. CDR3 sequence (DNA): TGTGCCAGCAGTGCTGGCGCGGCTTACTATGGCTACACCTTC.

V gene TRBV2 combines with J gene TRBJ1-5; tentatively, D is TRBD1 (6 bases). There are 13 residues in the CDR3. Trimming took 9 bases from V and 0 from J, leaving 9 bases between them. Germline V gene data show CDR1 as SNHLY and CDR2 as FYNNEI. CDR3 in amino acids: CASGQYSNQPQHF. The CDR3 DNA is TGTGCCAGTGGACAGTATAGCAATCAGCCCCAGCATTTT.

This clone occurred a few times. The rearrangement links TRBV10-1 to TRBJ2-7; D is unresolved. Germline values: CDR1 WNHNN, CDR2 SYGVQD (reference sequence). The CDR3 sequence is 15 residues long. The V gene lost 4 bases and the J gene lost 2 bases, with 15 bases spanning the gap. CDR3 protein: CASSVELPSPYEQYF. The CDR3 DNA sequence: TGCGCCAGCAGTGTTGAACTTCCTTCCCCCTACGAGCAGTACTTC.

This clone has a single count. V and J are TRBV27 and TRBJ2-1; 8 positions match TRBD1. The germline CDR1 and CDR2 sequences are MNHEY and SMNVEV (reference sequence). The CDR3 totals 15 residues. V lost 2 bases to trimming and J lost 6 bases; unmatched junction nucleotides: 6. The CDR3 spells CASSLLGQVINEQFF. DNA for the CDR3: TGTGCCAGCAGTTTACTGGGACAGGTAATCAATGAGCAGTTCTTC.

The DNA for the CDR3 is TGTGCCAGCAGCACCCGAGGGGGCCCCACAGATACGCAGTATTTT. It codes for CASSTRGGPTDTQYF. This rearrangement joins TRBV5-6 to TRBJ2-3, with 7 nucleotides matching TRBD1. V lost 4 bases to trimming and J lost 2 bases; unmatched junction nucleotides: 7. The length of the CDR3 is 15 residues. Germline CDR1 SGHDT, CDR2 YYEEEE.

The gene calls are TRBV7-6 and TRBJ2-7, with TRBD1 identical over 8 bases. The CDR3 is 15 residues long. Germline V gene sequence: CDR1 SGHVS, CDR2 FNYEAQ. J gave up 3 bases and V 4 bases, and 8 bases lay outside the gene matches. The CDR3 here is CASSSYPGQGYEQYF. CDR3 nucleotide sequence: TGTGCCAGCAGCTCTTACCCCGGACAGGGCTACGAGCAGTACTTC.